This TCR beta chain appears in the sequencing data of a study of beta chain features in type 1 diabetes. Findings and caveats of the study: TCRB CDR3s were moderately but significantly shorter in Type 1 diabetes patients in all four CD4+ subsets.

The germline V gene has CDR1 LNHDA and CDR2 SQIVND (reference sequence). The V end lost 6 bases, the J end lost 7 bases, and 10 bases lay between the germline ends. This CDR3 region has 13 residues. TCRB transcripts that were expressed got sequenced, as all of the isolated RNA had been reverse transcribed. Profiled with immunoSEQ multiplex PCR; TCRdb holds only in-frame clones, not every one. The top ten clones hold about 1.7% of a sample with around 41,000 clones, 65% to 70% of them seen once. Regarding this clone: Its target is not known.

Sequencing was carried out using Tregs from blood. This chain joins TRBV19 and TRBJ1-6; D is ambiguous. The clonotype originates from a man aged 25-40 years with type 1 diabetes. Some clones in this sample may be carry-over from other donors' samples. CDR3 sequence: CASRLSRNSPLHF. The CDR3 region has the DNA TGTGCCAGTAGATTGAGTCGAAATTCACCCCTCCACTTT. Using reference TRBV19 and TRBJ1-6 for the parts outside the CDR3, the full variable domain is DGGITQSPKYLFRKEGQNVTLSCEQNLNHDAMYWYRQDPGQGLRLIYYSQIVNDFQKGDIAEGYSVSREKKESFPLTVTSAQKNPTAFYLCASRLSRNSPLHFGNGTRLTVT.